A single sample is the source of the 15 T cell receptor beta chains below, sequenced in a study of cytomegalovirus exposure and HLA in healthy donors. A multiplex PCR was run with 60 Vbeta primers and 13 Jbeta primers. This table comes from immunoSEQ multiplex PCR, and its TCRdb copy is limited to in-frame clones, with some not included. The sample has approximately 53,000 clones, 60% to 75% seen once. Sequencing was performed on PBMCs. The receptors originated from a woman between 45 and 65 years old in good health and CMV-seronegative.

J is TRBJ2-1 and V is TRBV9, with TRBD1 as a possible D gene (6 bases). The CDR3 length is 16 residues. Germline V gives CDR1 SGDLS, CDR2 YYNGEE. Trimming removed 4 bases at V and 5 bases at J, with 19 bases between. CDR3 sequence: CASSPHLGQTNNEQFF. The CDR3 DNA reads TGTGCCAGCAGCCCCCACCTCGGACAGACTAACAATGAGCAGTTCTTC.

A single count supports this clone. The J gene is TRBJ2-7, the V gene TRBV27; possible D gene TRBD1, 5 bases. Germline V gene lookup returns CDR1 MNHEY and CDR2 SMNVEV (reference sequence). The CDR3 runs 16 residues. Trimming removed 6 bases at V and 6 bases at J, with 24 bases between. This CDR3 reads CASSRLISTDSGEQYF. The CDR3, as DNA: TGTGCCAGCAGCCGTCTTATTTCGACAGACTCAGGCGAGCAGTACTTC.

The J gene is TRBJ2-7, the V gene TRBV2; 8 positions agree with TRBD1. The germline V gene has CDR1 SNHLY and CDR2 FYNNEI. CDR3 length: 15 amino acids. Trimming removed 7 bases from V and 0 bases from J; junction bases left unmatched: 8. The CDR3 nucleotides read TGTGCCAGCAACCCGGACAGGGCCCACTCCTACGAGCAGTACTTC. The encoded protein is CASNPDRAHSYEQYF.

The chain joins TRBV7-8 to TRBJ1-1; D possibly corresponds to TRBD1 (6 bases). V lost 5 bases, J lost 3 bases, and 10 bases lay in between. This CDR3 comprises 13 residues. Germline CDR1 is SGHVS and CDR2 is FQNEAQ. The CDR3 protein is CASSLRQDTEAFF. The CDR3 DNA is TGTGCCAGCAGCCTACGACAGGACACTGAAGCTTTCTTT. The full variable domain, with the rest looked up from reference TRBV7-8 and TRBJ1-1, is GAGVSQSPRYKVAKRGQDVALRCDPISGHVSLFWYQQALGQGPEFLTYFQNEAQLDKSGLPSDRFFAERPEGSVSTLKIQRTQQEDSAVYLCASSLRQDTEAFFGQGTRLTVV.

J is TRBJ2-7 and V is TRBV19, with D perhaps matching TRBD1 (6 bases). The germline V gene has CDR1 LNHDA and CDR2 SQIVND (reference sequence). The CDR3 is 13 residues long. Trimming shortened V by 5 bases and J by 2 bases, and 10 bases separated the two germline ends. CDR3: CASSEQGAYEQYF. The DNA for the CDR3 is TGTGCCAGTAGTGAACAGGGCGCCTACGAGCAGTACTTC.

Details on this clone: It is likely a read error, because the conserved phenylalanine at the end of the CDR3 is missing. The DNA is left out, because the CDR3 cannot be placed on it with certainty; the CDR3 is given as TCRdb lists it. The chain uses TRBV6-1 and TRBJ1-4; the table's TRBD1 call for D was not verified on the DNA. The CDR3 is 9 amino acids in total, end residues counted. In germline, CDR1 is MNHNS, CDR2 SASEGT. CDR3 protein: CASSVRDIY.

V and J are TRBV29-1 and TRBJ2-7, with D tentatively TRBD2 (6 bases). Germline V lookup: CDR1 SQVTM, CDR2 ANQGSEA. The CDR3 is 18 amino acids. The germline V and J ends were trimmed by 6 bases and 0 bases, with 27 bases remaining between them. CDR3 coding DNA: TGCAGCGTGGCGATTGGGGGTCGGGACTCCTCACGCTCCTACGAGCAGTACTTC. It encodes CSVAIGGRDSSRSYEQYF.

CDR3 residues: CSVVPGGDQPQHF. CDR3 bases: TGCAGCGTTGTTCCCGGGGGGGATCAGCCCCAGCATTTT. This chain links TRBV29-1 with TRBJ1-5, with D possibly TRBD1 on 5 matching bases. CDR1 SQVTM and CDR2 ANQGSEA come from the germline V gene. V was cut by 4 bases and J by 5 bases, with 12 bases left in between. The CDR3 is made up of 13 amino acids.

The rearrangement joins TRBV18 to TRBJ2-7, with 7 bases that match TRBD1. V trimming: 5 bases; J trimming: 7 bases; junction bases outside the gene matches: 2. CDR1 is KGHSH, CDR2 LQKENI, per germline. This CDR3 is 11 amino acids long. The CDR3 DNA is TGTGCCAGCTCAGGGACAGTTGAGCAGTACTTC. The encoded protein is CASSGTVEQYF.

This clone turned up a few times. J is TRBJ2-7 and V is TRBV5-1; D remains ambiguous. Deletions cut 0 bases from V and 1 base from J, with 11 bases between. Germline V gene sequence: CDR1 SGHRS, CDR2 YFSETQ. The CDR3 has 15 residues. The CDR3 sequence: CASSLGPRNSYEQYF. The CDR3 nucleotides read TGCGCCAGCAGCTTGGGGCCCAGAAATTCCTACGAGCAGTACTTC. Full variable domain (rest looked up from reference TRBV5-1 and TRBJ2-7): KAGVTQTPRYLIKTRGQQVTLSCSPISGHRSVSWYQQTPGQGLQFLFEYFSETQRNKGNFPGRFSGRQFSNSRSEMNVSTLELGDSALYLCASSLGPRNSYEQYFGPGTRLTVT.

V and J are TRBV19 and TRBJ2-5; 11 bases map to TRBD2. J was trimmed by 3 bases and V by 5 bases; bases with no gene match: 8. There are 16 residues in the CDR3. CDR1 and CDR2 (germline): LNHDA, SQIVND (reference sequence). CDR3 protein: CASSLRLAGMKETQYF. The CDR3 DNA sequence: TGTGCCAGTAGTCTCCGACTAGCGGGGATGAAAGAGACCCAGTACTTC.

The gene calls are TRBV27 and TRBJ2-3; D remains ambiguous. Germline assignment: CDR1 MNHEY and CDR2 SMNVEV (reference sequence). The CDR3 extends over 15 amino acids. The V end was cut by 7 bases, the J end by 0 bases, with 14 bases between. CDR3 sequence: CASTVKRFSTDTQYF. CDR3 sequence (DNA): TGTGCCAGCACGGTAAAGCGATTTAGCACAGATACGCAGTATTTT.

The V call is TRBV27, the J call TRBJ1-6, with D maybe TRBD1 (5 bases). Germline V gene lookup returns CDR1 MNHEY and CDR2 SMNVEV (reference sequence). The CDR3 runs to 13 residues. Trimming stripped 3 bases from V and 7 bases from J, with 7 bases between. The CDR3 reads CASSLGGNSPLHF. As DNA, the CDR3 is TGTGCCAGCAGTTTGGGGGGAAATTCACCCCTCCACTTT.

This chain's CDR3 is CASSLSASGRFEQFF. The CDR3 region has the DNA TGTGCCAGCAGTTTATCGGCTAGCGGGAGGTTTGAGCAGTTCTTC. The V gene is TRBV28, the J gene TRBJ2-1, with 11 bases that match TRBD2. V gave up 1 base and J gave up 9 bases; unmatched junction bases: 5. Germline lookup yields CDR1 MDHEN and CDR2 SYDVKM. This CDR3 is 15 amino acids long.

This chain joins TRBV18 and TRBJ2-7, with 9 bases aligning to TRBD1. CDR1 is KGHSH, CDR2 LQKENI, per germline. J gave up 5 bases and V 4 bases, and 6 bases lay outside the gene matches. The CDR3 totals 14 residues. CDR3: CASSLQGAQDEQYF. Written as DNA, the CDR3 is TGTGCCAGCTCACTACAGGGGGCGCAGGACGAGCAGTACTTC.